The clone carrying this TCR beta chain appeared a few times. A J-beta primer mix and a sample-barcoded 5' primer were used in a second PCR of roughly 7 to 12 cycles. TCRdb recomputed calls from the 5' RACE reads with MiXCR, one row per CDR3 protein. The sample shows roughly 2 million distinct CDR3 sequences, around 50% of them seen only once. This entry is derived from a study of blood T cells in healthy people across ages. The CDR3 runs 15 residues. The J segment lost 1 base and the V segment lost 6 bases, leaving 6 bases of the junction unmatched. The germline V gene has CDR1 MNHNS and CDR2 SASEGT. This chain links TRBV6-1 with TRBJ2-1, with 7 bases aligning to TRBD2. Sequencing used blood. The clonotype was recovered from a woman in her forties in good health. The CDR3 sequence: CASSATGGSYNEQFF. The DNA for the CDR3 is TGTGCCAGCAGCGCTACCGGGGGGTCCTACAATGAGCAGTTCTTC.